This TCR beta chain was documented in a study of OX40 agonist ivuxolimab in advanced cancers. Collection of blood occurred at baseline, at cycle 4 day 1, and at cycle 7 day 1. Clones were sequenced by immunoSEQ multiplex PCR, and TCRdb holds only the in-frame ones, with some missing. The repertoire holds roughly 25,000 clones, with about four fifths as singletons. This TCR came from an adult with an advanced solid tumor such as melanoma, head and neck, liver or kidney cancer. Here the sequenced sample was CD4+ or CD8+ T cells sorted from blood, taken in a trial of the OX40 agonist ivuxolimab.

The DNA for the CDR3 is TGTGCCAGCAGCTTGGATGGCACCGGGGAGCTGTTTTTT. This codes for CASSLDGTGELFF. This chain uses TRBV5-4 with TRBJ2-2, with D unresolved. The CDR3 totals 13 residues. Trimming took 0 bases from V and 4 from J, leaving 4 bases between them. Germline CDR1 reads SGHNT; CDR2 reads YYREEE (reference sequence).